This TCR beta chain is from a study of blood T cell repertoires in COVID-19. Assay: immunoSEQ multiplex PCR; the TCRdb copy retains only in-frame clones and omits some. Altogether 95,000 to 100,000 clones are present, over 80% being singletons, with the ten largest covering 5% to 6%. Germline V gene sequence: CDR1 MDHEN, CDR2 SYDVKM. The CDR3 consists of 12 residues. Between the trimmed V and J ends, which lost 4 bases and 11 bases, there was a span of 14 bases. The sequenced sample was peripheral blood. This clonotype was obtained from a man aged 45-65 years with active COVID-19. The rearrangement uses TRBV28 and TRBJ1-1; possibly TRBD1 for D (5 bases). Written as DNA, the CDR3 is TGTGCCAGCAGTTCCCAGTGGGCAGGGGCTTTCTTT. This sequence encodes CASSSQWAGAFF.